Each of the 23 T cell receptor beta chains below was sequenced from the same sample in a study of PD-L1 blockade in urothelial cancer. Clones were read by immunoSEQ multiplex PCR, and TCRdb kept only the in-frame ones, dropping some. Of roughly 100,000 clones detected, less than 90% appear once; the ten largest clones hold approximately 8.4%. Documented time point: peripheral blood 6 weeks after treatment start. Sequencing was performed on PBMCs, taken around atezolizumab (anti-PD-L1) treatment. All receptors derive from an older man with urothelial cancer.

The chain links TRBV6-6 to TRBJ1-1; possibly TRBD1 for D (6 bases). The V and J ends lost 6 bases and 7 bases respectively, with 15 bases between them. Germline CDR1 is MNHNY and CDR2 is SVGAGI (reference sequence). This CDR3 spans 13 amino acids. This CDR3 is CASSPRTEVEAFF. CDR3 DNA sequence: TGTGCCAGCAGCCCCAGGACAGAGGTTGAAGCTTTCTTT.

The DNA of the CDR3 is TGTGCCAGCAGTTTAAGTCCAGGATCTGGTGACACTGAAGCTTTCTTT. This gives the protein CASSLSPGSGDTEAFF. The chain combines TRBV28 with TRBJ1-1; no clear D. V shed 2 bases and J shed 3 bases, with 16 bases lying between them. The CDR3 runs 16 residues. The germline CDR1 and CDR2 sequences are MDHEN and SYDVKM.

This clone showed up just a few times. V and J are TRBV2 and TRBJ2-1, with D possibly matching TRBD1 (5 bases). The V gene lost 7 bases and the J gene lost 6 bases, with 16 bases spanning the gap. The CDR3 loop spans 14 amino acids. Germline V gene lookup returns CDR1 SNHLY and CDR2 FYNNEI. CDR3 sequence: CASMTDRGSNEQFF. CDR3 DNA sequence: TGTGCCAGCATGACCGATAGGGGAAGCAATGAGCAGTTCTTC.

V is TRBV2 and J is TRBJ2-7; unclear D gene. V was pared by 1 base and J by 12 bases, with 19 bases between. The length of the CDR3 is 14 residues. CDR1 and CDR2 from the germline V gene are SNHLY and FYNNEI. The CDR3 loop reads CASSEGRARAPGYF. DNA for the CDR3: TGTGCCAGCAGTGAAGGGAGAGCACGCGCTCCGGGGTACTTC.

This sequence joins TRBV6-5 and TRBJ2-5; a weak D match, TRBD2 (6 bases). The CDR3 is 13 amino acids. Trimming took 7 bases from V and 2 from J, leaving 11 bases between them. In germline, CDR1 is MNHEY, CDR2 SVGAGI. The CDR3 DNA reads as TGTGCCAGCAAGCGCGGGGAACAAGAGACCCAGTACTTC. Its translation is CASKRGEQETQYF.

The rearrangement links TRBV6-6 to TRBJ1-5, with D perhaps TRBD1 (5 bases). Germline lookup yields CDR1 MNHNY and CDR2 SVGAGI (reference sequence). CDR3 length: 13 residues. Trimming left V 7 bases short and J 6 bases short, with 13 bases between. The CDR3 DNA sequence: TGTGCCAGCACCATAGACAGCTTTCAGCCCCAGCATTTT. Translation gives CASTIDSFQPQHF.

The rearrangement links TRBV30 to TRBJ1-4, with 8 bases aligning to TRBD1. The length of the CDR3 is 13 residues. Germline CDR1 is GTSNPN and CDR2 is SVGIG (reference sequence). After removal of 4 bases from V and 5 bases from J, the junction contained 3 bases not matched to a gene. Here the CDR3 reads CAWNRGKNEKLFF. CDR3 nucleotides: TGTGCCTGGAACAGGGGGAAAAATGAAAAACTGTTTTTT.

The chain has TRBV12-5 and TRBJ2-5; 9 bases map to TRBD1. Germline-derived CDR1 and CDR2 are LGHNT and FRNRAP. J was trimmed by 5 bases and V by 0 bases; bases with no gene match: 4. The CDR3 spans 15 residues. Written as DNA, the CDR3 is TGTGCTAGTGGTTTGGTACGGGACAGGGACGAGACCCAGTACTTC. This codes for CASGLVRDRDETQYF.

J is TRBJ2-5 and V is TRBV5-1; D perhaps matches TRBD2 (6 bases). Germline V lookup: CDR1 SGHRS, CDR2 YFSETQ. The CDR3 runs to 15 residues. With 4 bases removed from V and 5 bases from J, the gap between germline ends came to 18 bases. Written as DNA, the CDR3 is TGCGCCAGCAGCCCCCTGGAGGGGAGCGCCGAGACCCAGTACTTC. It codes for CASSPLEGSAETQYF.

The chain has TRBV11-1 and TRBJ1-3; no firm D call. This CDR3 contains 15 residues. The ends were cut back, 4 bases at V and 0 bases at J, with 10 bases in the middle. CDR1 SGHAT and CDR2 FQDESV come from the germline V gene (reference sequence). CDR3 residues: CASSWREASGNTIYF. The DNA for the CDR3 is TGTGCCAGCAGCTGGAGGGAGGCCTCTGGAAACACCATATATTTT.

This sequence joins TRBV10-2 and TRBJ1-1; TRBD1 aligns across 12 bases. The ends lost 6 bases at V and 10 bases at J; junction bases unmatched: 18. The CDR3 extends over 17 amino acids. Per the germline V gene, CDR1 is WSHSY and CDR2 is SAAADI. CDR3 protein: CASSLLGTGGGFVGAFF. The CDR3, as DNA: TGCGCCAGCAGCCTCCTAGGGACAGGGGGCGGATTTGTAGGAGCTTTCTTT.

The V gene is TRBV11-2, the J gene TRBJ2-4; 13 positions match TRBD2. Germline assignment: CDR1 SGHAT and CDR2 FQNNGV. The V and J ends lost 2 bases and 1 base, in that order; junction bases with no gene match: 2. The CDR3 covers 17 residues. CDR3 in amino acids: CASSLRTSGGAKNIQYF. In nucleotides, the CDR3 is TGTGCCAGCAGCTTAAGGACTAGCGGGGGTGCCAAAAACATTCAGTACTTC.

This chain uses TRBV4-1 with TRBJ1-2, with 9 bases matching TRBD1. The CDR3 length is 14 residues. From germline, CDR1 is MGHRA and CDR2 YSYEKL. Trimming removed 6 bases from V and 4 bases from J; junction bases left unmatched: 6. The CDR3 nucleotides are TGCGCCAGCAGTCCGGGACAGGGAGGCTATGGCTACACCTTC. This encodes CASSPGQGGYGYTF.

This clone was seen just once. This chain connects TRBV5-5 to TRBJ1-2; D is unresolved. In germline, CDR1 is SGHKS, CDR2 YYEKEE (reference sequence). The V end was cut by 1 base, the J end by 11 bases, with 12 bases between. This CDR3 spans 12 amino acids. In DNA, the CDR3 is TGTGCCAGCAGCTTGACTAAAGACGGGTACACCTTC. This translates into CASSLTKDGYTF. Using reference TRBV5-5 and TRBJ1-2 for the parts outside the CDR3, the full variable domain is DAGVTQSPTHLIKTRGQQVTLRCSPISGHKSVSWYQQVLGQGPQFIFQYYEKEERGRGNFPDRFSARQFPNYSSELNVNALLLGDSALYLCASSLTKDGYTFGSGTRLTVV.

This chain joins TRBV5-1 and TRBJ1-1; D gene unclear. This CDR3 spans 16 amino acids. The V and J ends lost 4 bases and 0 bases respectively, with 16 bases between them. Germline V lookup: CDR1 SGHRS, CDR2 YFSETQ. CDR3 sequence: CASSPVNSKMNTEAFF. CDR3 nucleotide sequence: TGCGCCAGCAGCCCCGTCAACAGCAAAATGAACACTGAAGCTTTCTTT. Based on the CDR3 plus reference TRBV5-1 and TRBJ1-1, the full variable domain is KAGVTQTPRYLIKTRGQQVTLSCSPISGHRSVSWYQQTPGQGLQFLFEYFSETQRNKGNFPGRFSGRQFSNSRSEMNVSTLELGDSALYLCASSPVNSKMNTEAFFGQGTRLTVV.

The chain recombines TRBV7-9 with TRBJ1-1; possible D gene TRBD1, 5 bases. The CDR3 is 13 amino acids. Trimming took 4 bases from V and 4 from J, leaving 10 bases between them. In germline, CDR1 is SEHNR, CDR2 FQNEAQ (reference sequence). CDR3 sequence: CASSSYRLTEAFF. CDR3 sequence (DNA): TGTGCCAGCAGCTCGTACAGGCTCACTGAAGCTTTCTTT.

The chain joins TRBV19 to TRBJ2-3, with 8 bases lining up with TRBD1. With 6 bases clipped from V and 6 bases from J, the junction kept 8 bases outside the gene matches. The CDR3 is 14 residues long. In germline, CDR1 is LNHDA, CDR2 SQIVND (reference sequence). The CDR3 DNA sequence: TGTGCCAGTAGGCCAGGGGGCGGTTCGGATACGCAGTATTTT. Its translation is CASRPGGGSDTQYF.

This chain links TRBV5-6 with TRBJ2-5, with D unresolved. The CDR3 contains 13 residues. Germline-derived CDR1 and CDR2 are SGHDT and YYEEEE. The germline V and J ends were trimmed by 0 bases and 1 base, with 4 bases remaining between them. The chain's CDR3 is CASSLGAQETQYF. DNA for the CDR3: TGTGCCAGCAGCTTGGGGGCCCAAGAGACCCAGTACTTC.

The rearrangement uses TRBV7-2 and TRBJ2-4; a possible D gene is TRBD1 (5 bases). V lost 4 bases and J 0 bases, leaving 16 bases between the germline ends. The CDR3 sequence is 17 residues long. Germline CDR1 and CDR2: SGHTA and FQGNSA. The CDR3 DNA reads TGTGCCAGCAGCTCCCCGCCGGACACCTCAGCCAAAAACATTCAGTACTTC. It is translated as CASSSPPDTSAKNIQYF. Full variable domain (rest looked up from reference TRBV7-2 and TRBJ2-4): GAGVSQSPSNKVTEKGKDVELRCDPISGHTALYWYRQSLGQGLEFLIYFQGNSAPDKSGLPSDRFSAERTGGSVSTLTIQRTQQEDSAVYLCASSSPPDTSAKNIQYFGAGTRLSVL.

The chain joins TRBV19 to TRBJ2-2; the D gene is possibly TRBD1 (7 bases). The CDR3 runs 14 residues. Trimming shortened V by 6 bases and J by 1 base, and 9 bases separated the two germline ends. Germline CDR1 and CDR2: LNHDA and SQIVND (reference sequence). CDR3 amino acids: CASRRDRNTGELFF. For the CDR3, the DNA is TGTGCCAGTAGGCGGGACAGGAACACCGGGGAGCTGTTTTTT.

CDR3 region: CATPLANTGELFF. CDR3 nucleotides: TGTGCCACCCCCCTAGCGAACACCGGGGAGCTGTTTTTT. The V and J genes are TRBV2 and TRBJ2-2; no clear D. Germline loops: CDR1 SNHLY, CDR2 FYNNEI. V lost 10 bases to trimming and J lost 0 bases, with 9 bases between them. This CDR3 contains 13 residues. Drawing the rest from reference TRBV2 and TRBJ2-2, the complete variable domain is EPEVTQTPSHQVTQMGQEVILRCVPISNHLYFYWYRQILGQKVEFLVSFYNNEISEKSEIFDDQFSVERPDGSNFTLKIRSTKLEDSAMYFCATPLANTGELFFGEGSRLTVL.

This clone was seen once. The chain has TRBV11-3 and TRBJ2-5, with 7 nucleotides matching TRBD1. The CDR3 covers 15 residues. The junction had 8 bases not matched to a gene; V was cut back by 5 bases and J by 2 bases. Germline V lookup: CDR1 SGHNT, CDR2 YENEEA. Here the CDR3 DNA reads TGTGCCAGCAGCAACAGGGGACAGCCTCAAGAGACCCAGTACTTC. Translation: CASSNRGQPQETQYF. Full variable domain (rest looked up from reference TRBV11-3 and TRBJ2-5): EAGVVQSPRYKIIEKKQPVAFWCNPISGHNTLYWYLQNLGQGPELLIRYENEEAVDDSQLPKDRFSAERLKGVDSTLKIQPAELGDSAVYLCASSNRGQPQETQYFGPGTRLLVL.

The V and J genes are TRBV5-1 and TRBJ2-5, with 7 bases lining up with TRBD1. The CDR3 contains 14 residues. Germline V lookup: CDR1 SGHRS, CDR2 YFSETQ. Trimming took 4 bases from V and 2 from J; bases not matched to a gene: 5. CDR3 residues: CASSRWGQQETQYF. The DNA for the CDR3 is TGCGCCAGCAGCCGCTGGGGACAGCAAGAGACCCAGTACTTC.